This entry is about one T cell receptor beta chain. Antigen: not known. Trimming stripped 6 bases from V and 1 base from J, with 13 bases between. The germline gives CDR1 MNHEY, CDR2 SVGAGI. The CDR3 sequence is 15 residues long. Clones were read by immunoSEQ multiplex PCR, and TCRdb kept only the in-frame ones, dropping some. The sample has approximately 100,000 clones; 70% to 90% are singletons. This sample is drawn from a study of T cell responses to AZD1222 COVID-19 vaccine. The study, taken as a whole, reports: It was only 6 or 7 AZD1222 recipients who were seropositive at baseline. Repertoires were obtained solely post-peak T cell response. Most donors were white British, females outnumbered males, and clonal diversity was possibly underestimated.

This rearrangement joins TRBV6-5 to TRBJ2-1; no definite D call. The receptor was derived from an adult in good health. The sequences come from peripheral blood, collected on day 0 of AZD1222 vaccination. CDR3 sequence: CASSPRAYSYNEQFF. Written as DNA, the CDR3 is TGTGCCAGCAGCCCCCGGGCCTATTCCTACAATGAGCAGTTCTTC.